This paragraph covers one TCR beta chain sequence. Its target is unknown. Naive CD8 cells comprised CD45RO-negative, CCR7-positively selected cells, excluding terminally differentiated effector memory CD45RA+ cells. Replicate sorted-subset PCRs were loaded with around 0.2 ug DNA, 31,000 or so T cell genomes. Measured with immunoSEQ multiplex PCR; TCRdb has only the in-frame clones, and not every one. The table includes millions of clones, approximately 95% detected once. The source of the sample is a study of shared clonotypes between healthy human individuals. About the research overall: For every donor, three CD4 naive, three CD4 memory, two CD8 naive and one CD8 memory plates were used.

The study, taken as a whole, reports: Compared with memory subsets, naive subsets generally had larger estimated richness.

The source of this sequence is a man between 18 and 35 years old in good health. Sequenced material: naive CD8+ T cells sorted from blood.

The CDR3 protein is CSVEGEVTDSSGNTIYF. DNA of the CDR3: TGCAGCGTTGAAGGGGAGGTGACAGATTCGTCTGGAAACACCATATATTTT. V and J are TRBV29-1 and TRBJ1-3, with TRBD1 as a possible D gene (5 bases). Germline assignment: CDR1 SQVTM and CDR2 ANQGSEA. With 1 base removed from V and 1 base from J, the gap between germline ends came to 17 bases. The CDR3 covers 17 residues.